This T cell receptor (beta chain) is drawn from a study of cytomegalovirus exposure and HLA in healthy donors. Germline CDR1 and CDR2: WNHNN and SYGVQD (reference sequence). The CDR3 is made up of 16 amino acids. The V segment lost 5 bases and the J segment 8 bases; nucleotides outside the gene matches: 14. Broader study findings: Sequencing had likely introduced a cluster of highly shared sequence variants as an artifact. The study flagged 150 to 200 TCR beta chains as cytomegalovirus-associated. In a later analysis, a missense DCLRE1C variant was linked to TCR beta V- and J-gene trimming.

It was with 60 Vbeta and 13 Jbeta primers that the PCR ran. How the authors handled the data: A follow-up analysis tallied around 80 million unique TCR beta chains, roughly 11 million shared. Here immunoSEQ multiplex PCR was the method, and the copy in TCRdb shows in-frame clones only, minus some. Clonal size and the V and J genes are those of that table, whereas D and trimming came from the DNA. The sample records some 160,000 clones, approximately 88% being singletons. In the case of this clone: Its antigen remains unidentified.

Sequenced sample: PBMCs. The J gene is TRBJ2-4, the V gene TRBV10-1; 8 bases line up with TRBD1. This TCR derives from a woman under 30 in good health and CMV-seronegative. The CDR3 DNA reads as TGCGCCAGCAGTCCTCATCCCCGGACAGGGAGAGACATTCAGTACTTC. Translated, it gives CASSPHPRTGRDIQYF.